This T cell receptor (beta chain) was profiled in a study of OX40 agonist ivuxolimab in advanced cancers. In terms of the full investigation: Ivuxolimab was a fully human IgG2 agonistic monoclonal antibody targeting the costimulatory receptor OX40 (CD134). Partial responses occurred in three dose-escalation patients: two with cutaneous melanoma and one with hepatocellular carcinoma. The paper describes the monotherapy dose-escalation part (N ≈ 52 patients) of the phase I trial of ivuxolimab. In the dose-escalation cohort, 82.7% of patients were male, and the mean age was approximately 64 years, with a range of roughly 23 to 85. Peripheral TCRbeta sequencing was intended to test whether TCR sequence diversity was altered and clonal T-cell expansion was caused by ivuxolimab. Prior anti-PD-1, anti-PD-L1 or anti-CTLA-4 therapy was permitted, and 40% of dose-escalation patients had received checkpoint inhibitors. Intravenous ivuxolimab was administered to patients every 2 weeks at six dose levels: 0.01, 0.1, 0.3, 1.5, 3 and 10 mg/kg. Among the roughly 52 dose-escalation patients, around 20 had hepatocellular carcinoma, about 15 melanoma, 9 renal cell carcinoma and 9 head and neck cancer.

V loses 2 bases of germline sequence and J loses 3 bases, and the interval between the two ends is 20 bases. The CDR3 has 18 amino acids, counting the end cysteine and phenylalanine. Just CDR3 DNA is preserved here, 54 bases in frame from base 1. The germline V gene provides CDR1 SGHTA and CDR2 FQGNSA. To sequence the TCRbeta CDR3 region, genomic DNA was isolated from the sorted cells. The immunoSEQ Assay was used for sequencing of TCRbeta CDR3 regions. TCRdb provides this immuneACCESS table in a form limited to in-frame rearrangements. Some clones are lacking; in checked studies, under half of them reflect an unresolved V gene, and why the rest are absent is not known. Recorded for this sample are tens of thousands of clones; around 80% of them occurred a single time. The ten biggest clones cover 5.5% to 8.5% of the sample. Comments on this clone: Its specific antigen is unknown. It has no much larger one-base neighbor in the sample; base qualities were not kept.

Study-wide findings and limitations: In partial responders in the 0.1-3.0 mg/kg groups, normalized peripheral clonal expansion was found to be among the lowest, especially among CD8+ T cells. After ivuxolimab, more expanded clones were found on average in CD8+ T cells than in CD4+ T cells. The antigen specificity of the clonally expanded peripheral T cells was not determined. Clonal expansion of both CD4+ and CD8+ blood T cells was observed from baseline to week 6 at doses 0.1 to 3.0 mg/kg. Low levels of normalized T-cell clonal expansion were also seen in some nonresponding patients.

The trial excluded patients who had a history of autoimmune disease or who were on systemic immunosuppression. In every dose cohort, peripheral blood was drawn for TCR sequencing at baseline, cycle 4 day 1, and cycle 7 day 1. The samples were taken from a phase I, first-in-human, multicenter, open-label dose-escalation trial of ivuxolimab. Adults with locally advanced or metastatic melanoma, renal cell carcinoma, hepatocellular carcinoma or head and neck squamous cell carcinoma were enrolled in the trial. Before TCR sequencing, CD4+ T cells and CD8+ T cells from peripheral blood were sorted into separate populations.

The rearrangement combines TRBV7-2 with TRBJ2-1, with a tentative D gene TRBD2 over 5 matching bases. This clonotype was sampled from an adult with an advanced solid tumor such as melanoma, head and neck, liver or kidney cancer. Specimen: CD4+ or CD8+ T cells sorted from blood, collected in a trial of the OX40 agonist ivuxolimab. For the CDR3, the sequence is CASSLRVFVGSGYNEQFF. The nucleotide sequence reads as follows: TGTGCCAGCAGCTTAAGGGTATTTGTGGGGAGTGGCTACAATGAGCAGTTCTTC.